Listed below are T cell receptor beta chains from one sample, sequenced in a study of shared clonotypes between healthy human individuals. Assay used: immunoSEQ multiplex PCR; TCRdb lists only in-frame clones, some missing. The sample has some 2,000,000 clones, about 94% seen once. Sample: naive CD4+ T cells sorted from blood. The receptors here all came from a man younger than 30 in good health. The CDR3 runs from the conserved cysteine through the conserved F or W. D genes are given only for firm matches. Size is stated for part of the rows, as once, few or many counts, or as a class when the clone is expanded.

j_gene	v_gene	abundance	d_gene	CDR3nt	CDR3aa
TRBJ2-2	TRBV19	.	.	TGTGCCAGTAGTAAGGGAACCGGGGAGCTGTTTTTT	CASSKGTGELFF
TRBJ2-7	TRBV6-1	.	.	TGTGCCAGCAGTGAGGGGTTGGCTCAGCTGACCTACGAGCAGTACTTC	CASSEGLAQLTYEQYF
TRBJ1-3	TRBV9	.	TRBD1	TGTGCCAGCAGCGTAGTAGGACAGGGATACTCTGGAAACACCATATATTTT	CASSVVGQGYSGNTIYF
TRBJ2-3	TRBV30	.	TRBD2	TGTGCCTGGGGGTTAGCGGGAGCCCCGGGCACAGATACGCAGTATTTT	CAWGLAGAPGTDTQYF
TRBJ2-7	TRBV6-1	.	.	TGTGCCAGCGCTCAGGGTTTCTACGAGCAGTACTTC	CASAQGFYEQYF
TRBJ1-6	TRBV7-2	.	.	TGTGCCAGCAGCTTAGCGGCAGGGAAAAGGATTTCACCCCTCCACTTT	CASSLAAGKRISPLHF
TRBJ1-1	TRBV19	once	.	TGTGCCAGTACGCTAGGGGGGGTGAATAGGATGAACACTGAAGCTTTCTTT	CASTLGGVNRMNTEAFF
TRBJ2-3	TRBV7-9	.	TRBD1	TGTGCCAGCAGCTTCGGGGACAGGGGGCGGTGGGATACGCAGTATTTT	CASSFGDRGRWDTQYF
TRBJ1-1	TRBV18	.	.	TGTGCCAGCTCACCACAGGGTACGAACACTGAAGCTTTCTTT	CASSPQGTNTEAFF
TRBJ2-3	TRBV2	.	TRBD2	TGTGCCAGCAGCGCCACGACTAGCGGGGCGGGAGATACGCAGTATTTT	CASSATTSGAGDTQYF
TRBJ1-1	TRBV6-1	.	.	TGTGCCAGCAGTGCCACTCAGGGGATCACTGAAGCTTTCTTT	CASSATQGITEAFF
TRBJ1-5	TRBV15	.	TRBD1	TGTGCCACCAGCAGAGGACAGGGGGTCAATCAGCCCCAGCATTTT	CATSRGQGVNQPQHF
TRBJ2-1	TRBV6-5	.	.	TGTGCCAGCAGTTATGGGGGGCTCTCCTACAATGAGCAGTTCTTC	CASSYGGLSYNEQFF
TRBJ2-6	TRBV28	.	.	TGTGCCAGCAGTTTTGGGGATGGTGGGGCCAACGTCCTGACTTTC	CASSFGDGGANVLTF
TRBJ2-7	TRBV2	.	.	TGTGCCTCCGACCCGGACGGAGCTCTAGAGCAGTACTTC	CASDPDGALEQYF
TRBJ2-7	TRBV10-3	.	.	TGTGCCATCAGTGAGTCAGGCAGGCCTTGGCAGTACTTC	CAISESGRPWQYF
TRBJ1-3	TRBV5-1	.	.	TGCGCCAGCAAGGCCCGCTCTGGAAACACCATATATTTT	CASKARSGNTIYF
TRBJ1-6	TRBV5-4	.	.	TGTGCCAGCAGCTTCGAGCAGCCGAGTTCACCCCTCCACTTT	CASSFEQPSSPLHF
TRBJ2-5	TRBV9	.	.	TGTGCCAGCAGCGTAGGTCGTAGCAAAGAGACCCAGTACTTC	CASSVGRSKETQYF
TRBJ1-4	TRBV5-1	once	TRBD1	TGCGCCAGCAGCAGGGACAGAATGGGGGAAAATAATGAAAAACTGTTTTTT	CASSRDRMGENNEKLFF
TRBJ1-2	TRBV7-2	.	TRBD1	TGTGCCAGCGGCAAAGGGGGCTCCAACTATGGCTACACCTTC	CASGKGGSNYGYTF
TRBJ2-2	TRBV7-2	once	TRBD2	TGTGCCAGCAGCTTCCGTCCGGGACTAGCGGGAGGGGAGCTGTTTTTT	CASSFRPGLAGGELFF
TRBJ2-7	TRBV19	.	.	TGTGCCAGTAGTATCGAGGTTGCCCCATACGAGCAGTACTTC	CASSIEVAPYEQYF
TRBJ1-1	TRBV18	.	.	TGTGCCAGCTCACCACCAGGATTAAGGAACACTGAAGCTTTCTTT	CASSPPGLRNTEAFF
TRBJ2-7	TRBV5-1	.	.	TGCGCCAGCAGCACCGGGACTGGTTACGAGCAGTACTTC	CASSTGTGYEQYF
TRBJ1-3	TRBV6-6	.	.	TGTGCCAGCAGCGACCACAGCCTACTCTCTGGAAACACCATATATTTT	CASSDHSLLSGNTIYF
TRBJ2-4	TRBV6-5	.	TRBD1	TGTGCCAGCGGGACAGGGGGCGTGGAAAACATTCAGTACTTC	CASGTGGVENIQYF
TRBJ2-7	TRBV4-3	.	.	TGCGCCAGCAGCCAAGATCGGGGGACATCGCGCGAGCAGTACTTC	CASSQDRGTSREQYF
TRBJ2-3	TRBV5-4	.	.	TGTGCCAGCAGCTTGACATCCAGCACAGATACGCAGTATTTT	CASSLTSSTDTQYF
TRBJ1-4	TRBV28	.	TRBD1	TGTGCCAGCAGTTTCGGGGGACAGGGCACTAATGAAAAACTGTTTTTT	CASSFGGQGTNEKLFF
TRBJ2-7	TRBV5-8	.	.	TGTGCCAGCCGAGAACAGGGATCAGCCTACGAGCAGTACTTC	CASREQGSAYEQYF
TRBJ1-1	TRBV27	.	.	TGTGCCAGCCGACGGTCCACTGAAGCTTTCTTT	CASRRSTEAFF
TRBJ2-7	TRBV28	.	TRBD2	TGTGCCAGCAGTTTAAGGGGACTAGCGGGGGGCTACGAGCAGTACTTC	CASSLRGLAGGYEQYF
TRBJ2-1	TRBV10-3	.	TRBD2	TGTGCCATCAGCCCGGGACTAGCGGGGGGTAGTCAGCAGTTCTTC	CAISPGLAGGSQQFF
TRBJ1-1	TRBV15	.	.	TGTGCCACCAGCAGAGATGGGGGGGGCACTGAAGCTTTCTTT	CATSRDGGGTEAFF
TRBJ2-1	TRBV27	.	.	TGTGCCAGCAGTTTATACCGGCTCGTGGGCAGGGACAATGAGCAGTTCTTC	CASSLYRLVGRDNEQFF
TRBJ1-1	TRBV15	.	.	TGTGCCACCAGCAGGAGCCTGGGGGAGAACACTGAAGCTTTCTTT	CATSRSLGENTEAFF
TRBJ2-7	TRBV7-2	.	.	TGTGCCAGCAGCCAAGGGAGAGGAGCGCCCTACGAGCAGTACTTC	CASSQGRGAPYEQYF
TRBJ1-2	TRBV18	.	.	TGTGCCAGCTCACCACGGCCCTCCTGGGACTATGGCTACACCTTC	CASSPRPSWDYGYTF
TRBJ2-7	TRBV6-6	once	.	TGTGCCAGCAGCCTGGGCCCGGGGGTGGTCGAGCAGTACTTC	CASSLGPGVVEQYF
TRBJ2-3	TRBV10-1	.	.	TGCGCCAGCAGTCGAACTGTCTCTATCACAGATACGCAGTATTTT	CASSRTVSITDTQYF
TRBJ2-1	TRBV4-1	once	.	TGCGCCAGCAGCCAAGTCCAGGGGGGACAGAGCTACAATGAGCAGTTCTTC	CASSQVQGGQSYNEQFF
TRBJ2-3	TRBV30	.	.	TGTGCCTGGAGTGTACAAAGTCGCCCCGGGGGTACGCAGTATTTT	CAWSVQSRPGGTQYF
TRBJ2-5	TRBV6-5	.	TRBD1	TGTGCCAGCAGTTACTGGACAGGGCTCCAAGAGACCCAGTACTTC	CASSYWTGLQETQYF
TRBJ2-7	TRBV6-6	.	TRBD1	TGTGCCAGCAGGCCTAGTGACAGGGGGACCTACGAGCAGTACTTC	CASRPSDRGTYEQYF
TRBJ1-3	TRBV25-1	.	.	TGTGCCAGCAGTGAAGGAAGAAACACCATATATTTT	CASSEGRNTIYF
TRBJ1-3	TRBV6-6	.	.	TGTGCCAGCAGTTCCATCCAGGGATCTGGAAACACCATATATTTT	CASSSIQGSGNTIYF
TRBJ2-7	TRBV7-3	.	.	TGTGCCAGCAGCTTAAATTTGCTGGACCCCGGTGGTTGGCCACGCCACGAGCAGTACTTC	CASSLNLLDPGGWPRHEQYF
TRBJ2-1	TRBV11-2	.	TRBD2	TGTGCCAGCAGCTCCACTAGCGGGAGTACGAATGAGCAGTTCTTC	CASSSTSGSTNEQFF
TRBJ1-4	TRBV10-3	once	.	TGTGCCATCAGTGAGTCTCCCGCAACTAATGAAAAACTGTTTTTT	CAISESPATNEKLFF
TRBJ2-2	TRBV12-2	.	.	TGTGCAAGTCGCTCTCCTCGGGGGACAGATACGAACACCGGGGAGCTGTTTTTT	CASRSPRGTDTNTGELFF
TRBJ1-6	TRBV5-4	.	.	TGTGCCAGCAGCTTCGGACGGGGGTATTCACCCCTCCACTTT	CASSFGRGYSPLHF
TRBJ2-7	TRBV5-1	.	.	TGCGCCAGCAGCTTGAGGTCGGGAGATCCCTACGAGCAGTACTTC	CASSLRSGDPYEQYF
TRBJ1-1	TRBV18	.	.	TGTGCCAGCTCACAAATAACCCAGAACACTGAAGCTTTCTTT	CASSQITQNTEAFF
TRBJ1-2	TRBV27	.	.	TGTGCCAGCAGTTTATCGCCCTATAACTATGGCTACACCTTC	CASSLSPYNYGYTF
TRBJ1-2	TRBV6-1	.	.	TGTGCCAGCAGTCCCCGGACCAGGGAGTTCTATGGCTACACCTTC	CASSPRTREFYGYTF
TRBJ1-1	TRBV19	.	.	TGTGCCAGTAGTATCAGGAGCACTGAAGCTTTCTTT	CASSIRSTEAFF